Listed below are T cell receptor beta chains from one sample, sequenced in a study of T cells in Graves' hyperthyroidism and ophthalmopathy. TCRdb reprocessed the multiplex PCR reads with MiXCR, giving one entry per CDR3 protein. The sample lists some 250,000 distinct CDR3 sequences; about 15% were seen once. Material for sequencing was blood. The origin of the receptors is a woman in her 40s with Graves' hyperthyroidism that later progressed to Graves' ophthalmopathy. Each CDR3 is given with its conserved first and last residue. D genes are given only for firm matches. Rows may omit the clone size; those that give it use once, few, many or a size class.

J,V,D,size,DNA,CDR3
TRBJ1-1,TRBV9,-,-,TGTGCCAGCAGCGTAGGTGGGGGGCATGAGGTGATCGACACTGAAGCTTTCTTT,CASSVGGGHEVIDTEAFF
TRBJ1-6,TRBV6-1,-,-,TGTGCCAGCAGTGAGTTCGGTAATTCACCCCTCCACTTT,CASSEFGNSPLHF
TRBJ2-3,TRBV7-3,TRBD2,-,TGTGCCAGCAGCTCGCGACTAGCTGGGGCAGATACGCAGTATTTT,CASSSRLAGADTQYF
TRBJ2-1,TRBV28,-,many,TGTGCCAGCAGTGATAACCGGGACTGGAACAATGAGCAGTTCTTC,CASSDNRDWNNEQFF
TRBJ2-7,TRBV6-1,-,many,TGTGCCAGCAGCCTAATGAGACACTACGAGCAGTACTTC,CASSLMRHYEQYF
TRBJ2-7,TRBV5-1,TRBD2,many,TGCGCCAGCAGCTTGCTTTCTTGGGCGTCCGGGACTAGCGGGAGGTACGAGCAGTACTTC,CASSLLSWASGTSGRYEQYF
TRBJ1-4,TRBV28,-,many,TGTGCCAGCAGTTTGACAGATACGAAAAAACTGTTTTTT,CASSLTDTKKLFF
TRBJ1-3,TRBV28,-,many,TGTGCCAGCAGTTTAATCGCCCGTCGCTCTGGCAACACCATATATTTT,CASSLIARRSGNTIYF
TRBJ2-7,TRBV9,TRBD2,-,TGTGCCAGCAGCGTAGCCCCCTCGGGGGGCGAGCAGTACTTC,CASSVAPSGGEQYF
TRBJ2-7,TRBV6-1,-,many,TGTGCCAGCAGTTATTTGCAGGGGGGCCACGAGCAGTACTTC,CASSYLQGGHEQYF
TRBJ1-1,TRBV12-5,TRBD1,-,TGTGCTAGTGGTTTCATCGCCTTAGACAGGGGGGTTAATCGGGACACTGAAGCTTTCTTT,CASGFIALDRGVNRDTEAFF
TRBJ2-1,TRBV7-9,TRBD2,many,TGTGCCAGCAGCCACTCGGTGGCACTAGCGGGAGTTTATCGCTCCTACAATGAGCAGTTCTTC,CASSHSVALAGVYRSYNEQFF
TRBJ2-1,TRBV12-5,-,many,TGTGCTAGTGGTTTGGCTACCCTAGCAACGGGTCCCTACAATGAGCAGTTCTTC,CASGLATLATGPYNEQFF
TRBJ2-1,TRBV20-1,TRBD2,many,TGCAGTGGGGGGGGTAGCGGGAGTGAGTATCTCTACAATGAGCAGTTCTTC,CSGGGSGSEYLYNEQFF
TRBJ2-7,TRBV6-1,-,many,TGTGCCAGCAGACCCAAACTCTCCCCGGCCTCAGGCTACGAGCAGTACTTC,CASRPKLSPASGYEQYF
TRBJ2-6,TRBV6-5,TRBD2,once,TGTGCCAGCAGTCTCGATGGGGGAGGGGTAGGTGGGGCCAACGTCCTGACTTTC,CASSLDGGGVGGANVLTF
TRBJ2-2,TRBV7-6,TRBD1,many,TGTGCCAGCAGCCAACAACAGGGGGCGGGCACCGGGGAGCTGTTTTTT,CASSQQQGAGTGELFF
TRBJ2-3,TRBV7-3,-,many,TGTGCCAGCAGCTTAATTGGGGGAGTCACGGATACGCAGTATTTT,CASSLIGGVTDTQYF
TRBJ2-3,TRBV24-1,-,many,TGTGCCACCAGTGATGCAGATACGCAGTATTTT,CATSDADTQYF
TRBJ2-7,TRBV4-1,TRBD2,-,TGCGCCAGCAGCCAAGAGGGACTAGCGAACGAGTACGAGCAGTACTTC,CASSQEGLANEYEQYF
TRBJ1-4,TRBV19,-,few,TGTGCCAGTAGTCCGGGACATGGAGAAAAACTGTTTTTT,CASSPGHGEKLFF
TRBJ2-1,TRBV19,TRBD1,-,TGTGCCAGTAGTATAGGGACAGGGAAGTTCTTC,CASSIGTGKFF
TRBJ2-1,TRBV5-1,-,many,TGCGCCAGCAGCTTGGTAGGGATTATAGGGTCCAATGAGCAGTTCTTC,CASSLVGIIGSNEQFF
TRBJ2-2,TRBV18,-,few,TGTGCCAGCTCGGGGTCCGGGGAGCTGTTTTTT,CASSGSGELFF
TRBJ2-3,TRBV4-2,-,few,TGTGCCAGCAGCCAAGAGGGGGTAGCGGCCATTAGCACAGATACGCAGTATTTT,CASSQEGVAAISTDTQYF
TRBJ2-6,TRBV19,-,few,TGTGCCAGTATGGATGGGGCCTCTGGGGCCAACGTCCTGACTTTC,CASMDGASGANVLTF
TRBJ1-5,TRBV19,-,many,TGTGCCAGTAATAAGGGGAAGATCTCATTAAATCAGCCCCAGCATTTT,CASNKGKISLNQPQHF
TRBJ2-1,TRBV20-1,-,few,TGCAGTGCTAGTACGGGGACCTCCTACAATGAGCAGTTCTTC,CSASTGTSYNEQFF
TRBJ1-2,TRBV2,TRBD1,-,TGTGCCAGCAGTGAACTGGACAGGGCAAACTATGGCTACACCTTC,CASSELDRANYGYTF
TRBJ2-7,TRBV19,TRBD1,-,TGTGCCAGTATGGGACAGGGGGCCCACGAGCAGTACTTC,CASMGQGAHEQYF
TRBJ2-7,TRBV13,-,-,TGTGCCAGCAGATCCCCGGGACTGGGCACCTACGAGCAGTACTTC,CASRSPGLGTYEQYF
TRBJ1-6,TRBV6-1,-,-,TGTGCCAGCAGTGAGGGCGGCGGGAATTCACCCCTCCACTTT,CASSEGGGNSPLHF
TRBJ2-7,TRBV19,TRBD2,many,TGTGCCAGTAGTATAGAGGCTAGCGGGATCTACGAGCAGTACTTC,CASSIEASGIYEQYF
TRBJ2-3,TRBV7-2,-,few,TGTGCCAGCAGCTCAGGGGTTCATCAAGATACGCAGTATTTT,CASSSGVHQDTQYF
TRBJ2-3,TRBV28,-,many,TGTGCCAGCAGTTTGGCTGGGGGCGATACGCAGTATTTT,CASSLAGGDTQYF
TRBJ1-5,TRBV28,-,many,TGTGCCAGCAGTTGGGGACGTCAGCCCCAGCATTTT,CASSWGRQPQHF
TRBJ1-3,TRBV20-1,-,-,TGCAGTGCTAGTCGCCCCGGGGATGGAAACACCACATATTTT,CSASRPGDGNTTYF
TRBJ2-7,TRBV29-1,TRBD2,many,TGCAGCGTTGGACTAGCGGGATATGAGCAGTACTTC,CSVGLAGYEQYF
TRBJ2-5,TRBV28,TRBD2,many,TGTGCCAGCAGTTTATATGGGACTAGCGGGAGGGCGGAGACCCAGTACTTC,CASSLYGTSGRAETQYF
TRBJ2-7,TRBV19,TRBD1,many,TGTGCCAGTAGCGTCGGACAGGACGAGCAGTACTTC,CASSVGQDEQYF
TRBJ2-1,TRBV28,-,many,TGTGCCAGCAGTTTCGCGTGGACTGTGCGTGAGCAGTTCTTC,CASSFAWTVREQFF
TRBJ1-4,TRBV19,TRBD1,few,TGTGCCAGTAGTACCGGGACAGGGCTCACCGGACTGTTTTTT,CASSTGTGLTGLFF
TRBJ1-2,TRBV11-2,TRBD1,many,TGTGCCAGCAGCCCCCCCGGCAGGGGGCTTGGTGGCTACACCTTC,CASSPPGRGLGGYTF
TRBJ2-3,TRBV10-3,TRBD2,many,TGTGCCACCCACGGGGGAGGGGTTGATGGAGATACGCAGTATTTT,CATHGGGVDGDTQYF
TRBJ1-5,TRBV30,-,many,TGTGCCTGGAGTCGGGTTTTGAACAATCAGCCCCAGCATTTT,CAWSRVLNNQPQHF
TRBJ2-3,TRBV3-1,TRBD1,many,TGTGCCACCGGGACAGGGATAGATACGCAGTATTTT,CATGTGIDTQYF
TRBJ2-1,TRBV30,TRBD1,many,TGTGCCTGGAGTAGACAGGGATGGAATGAGCAGTTCTTC,CAWSRQGWNEQFF
TRBJ2-5,TRBV27,TRBD2,-,TGTGCCAGCAGTGGACTAGCGGGAAAAAAGACCCAGTACTTC,CASSGLAGKKTQYF
TRBJ1-1,TRBV12-3/TRBV12-4,-,-,TGTGCCACCTCCTACACGAACACTGAAGCTTTCTTT,CATSYTNTEAFF
TRBJ2-3,TRBV18,TRBD2,many,TGTGCCAGCTCACCACGGCTCACGACTAGCGGTGTACTCCCTACGCAGTATTTT,CASSPRLTTSGVLPTQYF
TRBJ2-5,TRBV28,-,many,TGTGCCAGCAGTTTTGGCGGGACGGGTTTGGGGACCCAGTACTTC,CASSFGGTGLGTQYF
TRBJ1-2,TRBV9,-,many,TGTGCCAGCAGCGTAGCTTCTAGCTACACCTTC,CASSVASSYTF
TRBJ2-2,TRBV9,TRBD2,-,TGTGCCAGCAGCGCGAGTGGACTAGCGAACACCGGGGAGCTGTTTTTT,CASSASGLANTGELFF
TRBJ1-2,TRBV12-3/TRBV12-4,-,many,TGTGCCAGCAGTCCGACCGCCTCGAGGGGCTACACCTTC,CASSPTASRGYTF